The 13 T cell receptor beta chains in this list originate from one sample, sequenced in a study of blood T cell repertoires in COVID-19. Produced via immunoSEQ multiplex PCR; TCRdb's table is partial and in-frame only. The repertoire holds 86,000 or so clones, with approximately 78% as singletons. Sequences were obtained from peripheral blood. These receptors originate from a woman aged 80 or over with acute or convalescent COVID-19.

The J gene is TRBJ2-5, the V gene TRBV6-2 or TRBV6-3, with 10 nucleotides matching TRBD2. The CDR3 consists of 15 residues. Germline CDR1 MNHEY, CDR2 SVGEGT. Unmatched junction bases numbered 8, after V lost 5 bases and J lost 5 bases. The CDR3 spells CASSTKRGGWETQYF. CDR3 nucleotide sequence: TGTGCCAGCAGTACCAAGCGGGGGGGCTGGGAGACCCAGTACTTC.

The chain joins TRBV7-7 to TRBJ2-2, with D perhaps TRBD2 (7 bases). This CDR3 is built from 16 residues. Germline CDR1 SSHAT, CDR2 FNYEAQ (reference sequence). Trimming stripped 0 bases from V and 3 bases from J, with 11 bases between. CDR3 nucleotide sequence: TGTGCCAGCAGCTTAGCTGGGGGGGCGGACACCGGGGAGCTGTTTTTT. Protein product: CASSLAGGADTGELFF.

The chain couples TRBV7-9 to TRBJ1-5; no clear D. Trimming pared 3 bases from V and 9 bases from J, leaving 12 bases between. The CDR3 runs to 13 residues. Per the germline V gene, CDR1 is SEHNR and CDR2 is FQNEAQ (reference sequence). CDR3 sequence (DNA): TGTGCCAGCAGCTTCCTGACTGGCGCGCCCCAGCATTTT. It specifies CASSFLTGAPQHF.

Written as DNA, the CDR3 is TGTGCCACCAGTGACTCCAGAACAGGGGGCAACACCGGGGAGCTGTTTTTT. This encodes CATSDSRTGGNTGELFF. V is TRBV24-1 and J is TRBJ2-2, with 9 bases lining up with TRBD1. The germline V gene has CDR1 KGHDR and CDR2 SFDVKD. V dropped 4 bases and J dropped 2; count of bases not matched to a gene: 7. The CDR3 totals 17 residues.

V gene TRBV15 combines with J gene TRBJ1-1; TRBD1 matches at 8 bases. The CDR3 sequence is 15 residues long. The germline gives CDR1 LNHNV, CDR2 YYDKDF (reference sequence). J was trimmed by 5 bases and V by 1 base; bases with no gene match: 6. The CDR3: CATSRGGRGQTEAFF. The DNA of the CDR3 is TGTGCCACCAGCAGAGGAGGCAGGGGGCAAACTGAAGCTTTCTTT.

The V and J genes are TRBV2 and TRBJ1-2; a weak D match, TRBD1 (6 bases). Germline CDR1 reads SNHLY; CDR2 reads FYNNEI. Trimming removed 1 base from V and 1 base from J, with 10 bases in between. The CDR3 has 15 amino acids. The CDR3 is CASSEVGRGNYGYTF. As DNA, the CDR3 is TGTGCCAGCAGTGAAGTGGGCAGGGGTAACTATGGCTACACCTTC.

The chain carries TRBV27 and TRBJ2-1, with 13 bases lining up with TRBD2. J lost 1 base, V lost 9 bases, and 12 bases had no gene match. This CDR3 region has 18 residues. Germline V gene lookup returns CDR1 MNHEY and CDR2 SMNVEV (reference sequence). This chain's CDR3 is CASRGTAGLAGSYNEQFF. The CDR3 region has the DNA TGTGCCAGTCGGGGCACCGCGGGACTAGCGGGATCCTACAATGAGCAGTTCTTC.

The chain employs TRBV5-6 and TRBJ2-3, with D possibly TRBD1 on 6 matching bases. Between the trimmed V and J ends, which lost 4 bases and 2 bases, there was a span of 14 bases. The V gene's germline CDR1 is SGHDT and CDR2 YYEEEE. There are 15 residues in the CDR3. The CDR3 here is CASSVQGPATDTQYF. The CDR3 DNA sequence: TGTGCCAGCAGCGTACAGGGTCCCGCCACAGATACGCAGTATTTT.

The V gene is TRBV9, the J gene TRBJ2-7, with 10 bases identical to TRBD1. The CDR3 contains 15 residues. Per the germline V gene, CDR1 is SGDLS and CDR2 is YYNGEE. The junction had 8 bases not matched to a gene; V was cut back by 6 bases and J by 2 bases. CDR3 protein: CASTAGQGEAYEQYF. The CDR3 nucleotides read TGTGCCAGCACAGCCGGACAGGGGGAGGCCTACGAGCAGTACTTC. The entire variable domain, with the rest obtained from reference TRBV9 and TRBJ2-7, is as follows: DSGVTQTPKHLITATGQRVTLRCSPRSGDLSVYWYQQSLDQGLQFLIQYYNGEERAKGNILERFSAQQFPDLHSELNLSSLELGDSALYFCASTAGQGEAYEQYFGPGTRLTVT.

There are a few counts of this clone. This chain links TRBV11-3 with TRBJ1-2; possible D gene TRBD1, 6 bases. Germline-derived CDR1 and CDR2 are SGHNT and YENEEA. Trimming left V 0 bases short and J 7 bases short, with 9 bases between. CDR3 length equals 13 residues. The CDR3 spells CASSLDTGIGYTF. CDR3 coding DNA: TGTGCCAGCAGCTTAGACACAGGGATTGGCTACACCTTC.

The chain joins TRBV5-1 to TRBJ2-7, with 15 bases identical to TRBD2. The V and J ends lost 8 bases and 6 bases, in that order; junction bases with no gene match: 3. The CDR3 loop spans 13 amino acids. Germline assignment: CDR1 SGHRS and CDR2 YFSETQ. The CDR3 DNA is TGCGCCAGTGGACTAGCGGGAGGGCGCGAGCAGTACTTC. It codes for CASGLAGGREQYF.

The V and J genes are TRBV15 and TRBJ1-3, with 10 bases matching TRBD1. The CDR3 sequence is 17 residues long. The V gene end was trimmed by 0 bases and the J gene end by 2 bases; junction bases not matched to a gene: 4. Germline CDR1 LNHNV, CDR2 YYDKDF (reference sequence). CDR3 region: CATSRDRGTGAGNTIYF. DNA of the CDR3: TGTGCCACCAGCAGAGATAGGGGGACAGGGGCTGGAAACACCATATATTTT.

This clone was recorded only once. This chain connects TRBV5-1 to TRBJ2-7; 10 bases are shared with TRBD1. V shed 3 bases, J shed 7 bases, and the junction held 7 bases outside the gene matches. In germline, CDR1 is SGHRS, CDR2 YFSETQ. This CDR3 is built from 14 residues. The CDR3 DNA is TGCGCCAGCAGCTCGGGGACAGGGGTTTGGGAGCAGTACTTC. It is translated as CASSSGTGVWEQYF.